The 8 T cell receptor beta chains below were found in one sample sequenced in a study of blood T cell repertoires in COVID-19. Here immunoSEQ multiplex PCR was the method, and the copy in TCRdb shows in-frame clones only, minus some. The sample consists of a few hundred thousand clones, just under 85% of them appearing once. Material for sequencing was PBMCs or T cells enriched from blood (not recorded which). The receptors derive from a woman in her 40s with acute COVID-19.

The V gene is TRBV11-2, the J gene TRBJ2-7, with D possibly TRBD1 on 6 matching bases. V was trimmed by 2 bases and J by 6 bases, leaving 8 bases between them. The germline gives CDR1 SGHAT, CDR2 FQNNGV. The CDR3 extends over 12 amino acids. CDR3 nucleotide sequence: TGTGCCAGCAGCTTAACAGGGTTCGAGCAGTACTTC. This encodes CASSLTGFEQYF.

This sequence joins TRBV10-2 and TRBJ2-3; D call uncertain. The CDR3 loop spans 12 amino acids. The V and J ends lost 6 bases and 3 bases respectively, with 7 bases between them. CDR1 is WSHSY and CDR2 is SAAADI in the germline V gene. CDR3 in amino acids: CASRANTDTQYF. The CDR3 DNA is TGCGCCAGCAGGGCAAATACAGATACGCAGTATTTT.

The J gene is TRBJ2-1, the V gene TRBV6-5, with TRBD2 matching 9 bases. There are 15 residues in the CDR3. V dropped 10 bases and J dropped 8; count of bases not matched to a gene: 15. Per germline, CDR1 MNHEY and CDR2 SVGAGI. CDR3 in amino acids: CATKQRTSDIDEQFF. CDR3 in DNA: TGTGCCACCAAACAGAGGACTAGCGATATCGATGAGCAGTTCTTC.

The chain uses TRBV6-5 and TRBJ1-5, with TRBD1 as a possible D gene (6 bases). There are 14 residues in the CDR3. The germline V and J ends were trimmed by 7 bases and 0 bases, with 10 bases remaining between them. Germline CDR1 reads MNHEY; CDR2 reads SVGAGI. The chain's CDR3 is CASITGYSNQPQHF. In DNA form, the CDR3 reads TGTGCCAGCATTACAGGGTATAGCAATCAGCCCCAGCATTTT.

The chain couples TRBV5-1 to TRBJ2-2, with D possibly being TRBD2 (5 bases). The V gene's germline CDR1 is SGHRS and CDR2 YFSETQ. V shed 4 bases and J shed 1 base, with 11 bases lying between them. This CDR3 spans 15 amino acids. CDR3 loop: CASSGGFKNTGELFF. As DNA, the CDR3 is TGCGCCAGCAGCGGAGGATTCAAGAACACCGGGGAGCTGTTTTTT.

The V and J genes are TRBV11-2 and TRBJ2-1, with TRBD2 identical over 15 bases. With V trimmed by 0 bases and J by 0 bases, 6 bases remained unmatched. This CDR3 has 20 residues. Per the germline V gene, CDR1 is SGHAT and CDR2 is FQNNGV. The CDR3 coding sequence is TGTGCCAGCAGCTTAGAGGGACTAGCGGGGGGATTCAGCTCCTACAATGAGCAGTTCTTC. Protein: CASSLEGLAGGFSSYNEQFF. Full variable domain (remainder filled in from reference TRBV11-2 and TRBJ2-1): EAGVAQSPRYKIIEKRQSVAFWCNPISGHATLYWYQQILGQGPKLLIQFQNNGVVDDSQLPKDRFSAERLKGVDSTLKIQPAKLEDSAVYLCASSLEGLAGGFSSYNEQFFGPGTRLTVL.

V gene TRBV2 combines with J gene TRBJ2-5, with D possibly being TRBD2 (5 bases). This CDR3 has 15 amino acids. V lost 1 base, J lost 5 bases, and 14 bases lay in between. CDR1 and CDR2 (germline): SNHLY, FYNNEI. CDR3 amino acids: CASSEGELALETQYF. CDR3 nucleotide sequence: TGTGCCAGCAGTGAAGGAGAGCTAGCTTTGGAGACCCAGTACTTC.

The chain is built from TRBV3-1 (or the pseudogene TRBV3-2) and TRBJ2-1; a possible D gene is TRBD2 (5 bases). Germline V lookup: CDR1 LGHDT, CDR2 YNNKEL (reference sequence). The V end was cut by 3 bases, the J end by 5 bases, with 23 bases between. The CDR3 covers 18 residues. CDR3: CASSQRVPAYLGDNEQFF. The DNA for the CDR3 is TGTGCCAGCAGCCAGAGGGTACCTGCCTACCTCGGGGACAATGAGCAGTTCTTC.